This T cell receptor beta chain originates from a study of CD8 T cells in Susac syndrome. This CDR3 contains 11 residues. Trimming took 6 bases from V and 2 from J, leaving 6 bases between them. Looked up from germline, CDR1 is DFQATT and CDR2 is SNEGSKA (reference sequence). An amount of RNA that ranged from roughly 0.45 to 1 ug was reverse transcribed with random hexamers. One entry per CDR3 protein, called by TCRdb with MiXCR from the immunoSEQ multiplex PCR reads. Of 200,000 to 300,000 distinct CDR3 sequences listed, about 96% are singletons. V gene TRBV20-1 combines with J gene TRBJ2-3; D call uncertain. The receptor was isolated from a human donor with Susac syndrome. Specimen: CD4+ T cells from PBMCs. CDR3 coding DNA: TGCAGTGCCCTGTTCACAGATACGCAGTATTTT. Amino acids: CSALFTDTQYF.